The next 18 T cell receptor beta chains were all read from a single sample in a study of blood T cells in healthy people across ages. Using a J-beta primer mix together with a sample-barcoded 5' primer, a second PCR was run for about 6 to 12 cycles. Via MiXCR, TCRdb re-called the 5' RACE reads, giving one row per CDR3 protein. The profile shows roughly 1,500,000 distinct CDR3 sequences, around 35% of them singletons. The specimen was blood. The receptor source for this set is a young woman in good health.

This clonotype was seen just once. This chain uses TRBV20-1 with TRBJ1-5, with D unresolved. V gave up 3 bases and J gave up 6 bases, with 12 bases separating them. Germline values: CDR1 DFQATT, CDR2 SNEGSKA (reference sequence). This CDR3 is 13 amino acids long. CDR3 in DNA: TGCAGTGCTAGGAATCCTGGTAGTCAGCCCCAGCATTTT. Residues: CSARNPGSQPQHF.

There are a few counts of this clonotype. The chain has TRBV14 and TRBJ2-7; no clear D gene. The CDR3 contains 12 residues. Germline loops: CDR1 SGHDN, CDR2 FVKESK. V lost 4 bases and J lost 6, with 10 bases in between. CDR3 sequence (DNA): TGTGCCAGCAGCCGAGTTGGGCGCGAGCAGTACTTC. It encodes CASSRVGREQYF.

The rearrangement joins TRBV28 to TRBJ2-2; possibly TRBD2 for D (6 bases). Trimming pared 3 bases from V and 3 bases from J, leaving 11 bases between. Per the germline V gene, CDR1 is MDHEN and CDR2 is SYDVKM. This CDR3 comprises 15 residues. The CDR3 nucleotides are TGTGCCAGCAGTTTTGCCGGGAGTCACACCGGGGAGCTGTTTTTT. Translating gives CASSFAGSHTGELFF.

Points on this clonotype: At one boundary the junction diverges from the germline segment, which might be a read error. Here the CDR3 DNA reads TGTAGTGCTAGAGGTCCGGGCAGGGGGAACACTGAAGCTTTCTTT. Translation: CSARGPGRGNTEAFF. The V and J genes are TRBV20-1 and TRBJ1-1; weak D call: TRBD1 (6 bases). CDR3 size: 15 residues. Germline V CDR1 and CDR2: DFQATT, SNEGSKA (reference sequence).

This chain joins TRBV5-1 and TRBJ1-1; a possible D gene is TRBD1 (5 bases). CDR3 length: 14 amino acids. V shed 0 bases and J shed 3 bases, with 9 bases lying between them. The germline CDR1 and CDR2 sequences are SGHRS and YFSETQ. The CDR3 sequence is CASSLGGKDTEAFF. The CDR3 nucleotides are TGCGCCAGCAGCTTGGGGGGCAAGGACACTGAAGCTTTCTTT.

A note on this clonotype: At one boundary the junction diverges from the germline segment, which might be a read error. The genes are TRBV7-9 and TRBJ1-2; a weak D match, TRBD1 (5 bases). CDR3 length: 14 residues. The germline V gene has CDR1 SEHNR and CDR2 FQNEAQ (reference sequence). The CDR3 bases are TGTGCCAGCAGCCCTAGAGGGGCCAACTATGACTACACCTTC. The encoded protein is CASSPRGANYDYTF.

The table lists this clonotype with a few counts. The chain combines TRBV20-1 with TRBJ1-1, with 10 bases fitting TRBD1. Germline-derived CDR1 and CDR2 are DFQATT and SNEGSKA (reference sequence). The CDR3 loop spans 15 amino acids. With V trimmed by 3 bases and J by 5 bases, 9 bases remained unmatched. The CDR3 DNA follows: TGCAGTGCTAGCGGCAGAGACAGGGGGCGAACTGAAGCTTTCTTT. Residues: CSASGRDRGRTEAFF.

This clonotype has a handful of counts. This chain connects TRBV28 to TRBJ2-5; 8 bases match TRBD2. Germline V gene sequence: CDR1 MDHEN, CDR2 SYDVKM. The V segment lost 5 bases and the J segment 5 bases; nucleotides outside the gene matches: 7. The CDR3 totals 14 residues. The CDR3, as DNA: TGTGCCAGCAGTCCCTGGACTAGCCTGGAGACCCAGTACTTC. It specifies CASSPWTSLETQYF.

This clonotype was detected ten times or more. This chain uses TRBV7-2 with TRBJ2-3; 8 bases match TRBD2. The CDR3 covers 16 residues. The V gene end was trimmed by 3 bases and the J gene end by 4 bases; junction bases not matched to a gene: 9. Per the germline V gene, CDR1 is SGHTA and CDR2 is FQGNSA. CDR3 nucleotide sequence: TGTGCCAGCAGCTTGAGGGGAACGCGGGGGGCAGATACGCAGTATTTT. This gives the protein CASSLRGTRGADTQYF. Looking up the rest from reference TRBV7-2 and TRBJ2-3 gives the full variable domain: GAGVSQSPSNKVTEKGKDVELRCDPISGHTALYWYRQSLGQGLEFLIYFQGNSAPDKSGLPSDRFSAERTGGSVSTLTIQRTQQEDSAVYLCASSLRGTRGADTQYFGPGTRLTVL.

Of note for this clonotype: One junction end disagrees with the germline gene, perhaps due to a read error. The rearrangement uses TRBV18 and TRBJ2-1; a possible D gene is TRBD2 (6 bases). The CDR3 is made up of 16 amino acids. Germline assignment: CDR1 KGHSH and CDR2 LQKENI. The CDR3 loop is CVSSPGTPSSYNEQFF. DNA of the CDR3: TGTGTCAGCTCACCCGGGACTCCTAGCTCCTACAATGAGCAGTTCTTC.

The V and J genes are TRBV6-2 or TRBV6-3 and TRBJ1-5; TRBD1 matches 7 bases. The CDR3 runs 15 residues. After removal of 4 bases from V and 6 bases from J, the junction contained 9 bases not matched to a gene. CDR1 MNHEY and CDR2 SVGEGT come from the germline V gene. For the CDR3, the DNA is TGTGCCAGCAGTTCCCCCCGGAGGGGGCGTCAGCCCCAGCATTTT. This gives the protein CASSSPRRGRQPQHF.

The chain carries TRBV5-1 and TRBJ1-4; the D is unclear. The germline V and J ends were trimmed by 0 bases and 5 bases, with 8 bases remaining between them. The CDR3 is 14 residues long. Looked up from germline, CDR1 is SGHRS and CDR2 is YFSETQ. CDR3 sequence: CASSLARRNEKLFF. The CDR3 DNA follows: TGCGCCAGCAGCTTGGCTCGGCGGAATGAAAAACTGTTTTTT.

The chain employs TRBV7-9 and TRBJ2-2; a weak D match, TRBD1 (6 bases). CDR1 is SEHNR and CDR2 is FQNEAQ in the germline V gene (reference sequence). The V end lost 5 bases, the J end lost 0 bases, and 10 bases lay between the germline ends. This CDR3 comprises 15 residues. This CDR3 reads CASSPGHTNTGELFF. The CDR3 DNA sequence: TGTGCCAGCAGCCCGGGACACACGAACACCGGGGAGCTGTTTTTT.

The chain carries TRBV4-1 and TRBJ2-3, with 8 bases that match TRBD1. Germline assignment: CDR1 MGHRA and CDR2 YSYEKL. CDR3 length: 17 residues. The junction had 11 bases not matched to a gene; V was cut back by 4 bases and J by 2 bases. The DNA of the CDR3 is TGCGCCAGCAGCCGAGCAGGGGACAGGCCATCCACAGATACGCAGTATTTT. Translation: CASSRAGDRPSTDTQYF.

The sample holds a few counts of this clonotype. The chain couples TRBV20-1 to TRBJ2-5, with TRBD2 identical over 7 bases. The CDR3 spans 14 residues. V was pared by 1 base and J by 0 bases, with 2 bases of the junction left unmatched. The germline CDR1 and CDR2 sequences are DFQATT and SNEGSKA (reference sequence). The CDR3 reads CSARGTRNQETQYF. The CDR3 coding sequence is TGCAGTGCTAGAGGGACTAGGAACCAAGAGACCCAGTACTTC.

Only a few counts were recorded for this clonotype. The chain is built from TRBV9 and TRBJ2-5; 8 bases line up with TRBD1. The CDR3 is 14 residues long. Germline V gives CDR1 SGDLS, CDR2 YYNGEE. Germline trimming cut 0 bases from V and 5 bases from J; bases unmatched to any gene: 3. CDR3 region: CASSVDRGFETQYF. The DNA for the CDR3 is TGTGCCAGCAGCGTAGACAGGGGGTTTGAGACCCAGTACTTC.

This rearrangement joins TRBV7-2 to TRBJ2-1; D is uncertain. The CDR3 has 14 amino acids. The germline CDR1 and CDR2 sequences are SGHTA and FQGNSA. V lost 4 bases and J 2 bases, leaving 9 bases between the germline ends. For the CDR3, the DNA is TGTGCCAGCAGCTCCCACATCACCTACAATGAGCAGTTCTTC. This sequence encodes CASSSHITYNEQFF.

The genes are TRBV13 and TRBJ1-6; no definite D call. Germline-derived CDR1 and CDR2 are PRHDT and FYEKMQ (reference sequence). This CDR3 contains 15 residues. The V gene lost 1 base and the J gene lost 14 bases, with 18 bases spanning the gap. The CDR3 nucleotides are TGTGCCAGCAGCTTAGTTGTGGGCACAAATTCGGCCCTCCACTTT. It yields the protein CASSLVVGTNSALHF.